The sequence of this T cell receptor (beta chain) was determined in a study of blood T cell repertoires in COVID-19. Study background: Samples of COVID-19 (acute and convalescent) were obtained from the United States, Italy and Spain. Nucleic acid was either cDNA or gDNA, and it came from T cells, B-cell-depleted T cells, or PBMCs.

Study processing details: Scientists estimated how many nucleated cells there were by amplifying reference gene primers. Assay: immunoSEQ multiplex PCR; the TCRdb copy retains only in-frame clones and omits some. The V and J calls and clone size are taken from that table; D and trimming were inferred from the DNA. Of 240,000 or so clones listed, roughly 80% are singletons. CDR3 length: 14 amino acids. Germline V gene lookup returns CDR1 MGHRA and CDR2 YSYEKL. Trimming pared 1 base from V and 7 bases from J, leaving 13 bases between. This rearrangement joins TRBV4-1 to TRBJ1-2; D gene uncertain. Sequencing input: peripheral blood. The source of this sequence is a woman aged 55-69 years with active or convalescent COVID-19. CDR3 protein: CASSQVGIPGGYTF. CDR3 in DNA: TGCGCCAGCAGCCAAGTCGGGATACCGGGTGGCTACACCTTC.